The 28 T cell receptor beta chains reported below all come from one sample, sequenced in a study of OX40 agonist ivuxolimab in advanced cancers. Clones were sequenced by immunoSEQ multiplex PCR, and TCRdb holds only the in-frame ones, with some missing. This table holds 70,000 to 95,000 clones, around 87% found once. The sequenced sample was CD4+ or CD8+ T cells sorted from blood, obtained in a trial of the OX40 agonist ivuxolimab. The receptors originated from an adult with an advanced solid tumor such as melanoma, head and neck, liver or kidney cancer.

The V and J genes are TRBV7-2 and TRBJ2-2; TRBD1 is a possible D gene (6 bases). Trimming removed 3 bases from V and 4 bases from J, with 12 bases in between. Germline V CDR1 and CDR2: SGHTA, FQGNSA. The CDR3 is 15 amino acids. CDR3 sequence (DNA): TGTGCCAGCAGCTTCCCGACAGGAGCCACCGGGGAGCTGTTTTTT. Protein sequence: CASSFPTGATGELFF.

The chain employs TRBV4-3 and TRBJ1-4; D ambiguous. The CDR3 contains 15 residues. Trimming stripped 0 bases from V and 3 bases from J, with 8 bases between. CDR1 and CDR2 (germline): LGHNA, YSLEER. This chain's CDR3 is CASSQEGSPNEKLFF. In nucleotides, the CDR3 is TGCGCCAGCAGCCAAGAGGGCAGTCCTAATGAAAAACTGTTTTTT.

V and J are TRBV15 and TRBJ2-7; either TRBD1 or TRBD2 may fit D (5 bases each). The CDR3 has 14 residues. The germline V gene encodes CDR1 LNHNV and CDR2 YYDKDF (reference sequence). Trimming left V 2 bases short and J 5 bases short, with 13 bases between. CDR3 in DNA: TGTGCCACCAGCAGAACCTCGGGACCTGACGAGCAGTACTTC. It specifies CATSRTSGPDEQYF.

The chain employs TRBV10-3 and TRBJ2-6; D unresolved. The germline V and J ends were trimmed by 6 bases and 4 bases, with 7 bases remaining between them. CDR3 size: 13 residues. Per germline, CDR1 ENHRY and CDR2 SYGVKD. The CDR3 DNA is TGTGCCATCAGCTTGGGGGGGGCCAACGTCCTGACTTTC. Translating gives CAISLGGANVLTF.

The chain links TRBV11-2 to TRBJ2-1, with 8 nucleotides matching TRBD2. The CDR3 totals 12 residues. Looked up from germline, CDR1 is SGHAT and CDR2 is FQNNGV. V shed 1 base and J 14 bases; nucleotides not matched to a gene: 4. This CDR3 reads CASSLAGGLEFF. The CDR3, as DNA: TGTGCCAGCAGCTTAGCGGGGGGGCTCGAGTTCTTC.

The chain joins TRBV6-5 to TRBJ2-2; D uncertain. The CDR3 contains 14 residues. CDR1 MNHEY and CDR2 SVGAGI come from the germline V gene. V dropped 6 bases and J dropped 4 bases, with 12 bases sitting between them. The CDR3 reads CASRHPQGTGELFF. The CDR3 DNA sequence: TGTGCCAGCAGACACCCCCAAGGCACCGGGGAGCTGTTTTTT.

The CDR3 sequence is CASSRGGLGTDTQYF. CDR3 nucleotide sequence: TGTGCCAGCAGCCGCGGGGGCCTGGGCACAGATACGCAGTATTTT. The V call is TRBV13, the J call TRBJ2-3; TRBD2 might be the D (7 bases). V shed 5 bases and J shed 1 base, with 13 bases lying between them. The germline V gene has CDR1 PRHDT and CDR2 FYEKMQ (reference sequence). The CDR3 is made up of 15 amino acids.

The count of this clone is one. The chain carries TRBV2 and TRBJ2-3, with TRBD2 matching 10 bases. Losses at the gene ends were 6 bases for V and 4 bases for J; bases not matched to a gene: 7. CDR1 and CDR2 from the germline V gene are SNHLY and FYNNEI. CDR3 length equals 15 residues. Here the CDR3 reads CASRALAGGADTQYF. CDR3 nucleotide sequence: TGTGCCAGCAGGGCTTTAGCGGGAGGAGCAGATACGCAGTATTTT. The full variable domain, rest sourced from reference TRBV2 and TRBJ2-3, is EPEVTQTPSHQVTQMGQEVILRCVPISNHLYFYWYRQILGQKVEFLVSFYNNEISEKSEIFDDQFSVERPDGSNFTLKIRSTKLEDSAMYFCASRALAGGADTQYFGPGTRLTVL.

The CDR3 sequence is CASSVSGQGSTYGYTF. CDR3 sequence (DNA): TGTGCCAGCAGCGTAAGCGGGCAGGGGTCCACCTATGGCTACACCTTC. The rearrangement links TRBV9 to TRBJ1-2, with a weak D call TRBD1 (6 bases). This CDR3 has 16 amino acids. Looked up from germline, CDR1 is SGDLS and CDR2 is YYNGEE. The V end was cut by 1 base, the J end by 4 bases, with 17 bases between.

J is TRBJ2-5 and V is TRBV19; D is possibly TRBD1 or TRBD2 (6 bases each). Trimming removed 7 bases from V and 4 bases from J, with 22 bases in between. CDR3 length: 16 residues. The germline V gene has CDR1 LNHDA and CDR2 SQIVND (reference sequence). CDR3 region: CASKGIGGSGAETQYF. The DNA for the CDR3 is TGTGCCAGTAAGGGGATAGGGGGGAGCGGCGCAGAGACCCAGTACTTC.

The CDR3 spells CASSLLGRSSYNEQFF. The CDR3, as DNA: TGCGCCAGCAGCTTGCTGGGGAGGAGCTCCTACAATGAGCAGTTCTTC. The genes are TRBV5-1 and TRBJ2-1; D may be TRBD2 (6 bases). This CDR3 comprises 16 residues. The germline V gene encodes CDR1 SGHRS and CDR2 YFSETQ. The germline V and J ends were trimmed by 1 base and 0 bases, with 11 bases remaining between them.

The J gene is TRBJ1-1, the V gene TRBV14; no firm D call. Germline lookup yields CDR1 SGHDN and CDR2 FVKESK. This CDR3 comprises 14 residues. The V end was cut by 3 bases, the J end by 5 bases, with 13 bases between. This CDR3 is CASSQVGSGTEAFF. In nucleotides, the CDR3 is TGTGCCAGCAGCCAGGTCGGGTCCGGGACTGAAGCTTTCTTT. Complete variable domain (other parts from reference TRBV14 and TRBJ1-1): EAGVTQFPSHSVIEKGQTVTLRCDPISGHDNLYWYRRVMGKEIKFLLHFVKESKQDESGMPNNRFLAERTGGTYSTLKVQPAELEDSGVYFCASSQVGSGTEAFFGQGTRLTVV.

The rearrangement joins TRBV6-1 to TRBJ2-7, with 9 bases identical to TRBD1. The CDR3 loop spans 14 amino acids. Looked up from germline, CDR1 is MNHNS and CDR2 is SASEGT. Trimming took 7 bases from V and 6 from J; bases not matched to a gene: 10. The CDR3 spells CASTRDRELGEQYF. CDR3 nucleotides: TGTGCCAGCACTAGGGACAGGGAATTGGGCGAGCAGTACTTC.

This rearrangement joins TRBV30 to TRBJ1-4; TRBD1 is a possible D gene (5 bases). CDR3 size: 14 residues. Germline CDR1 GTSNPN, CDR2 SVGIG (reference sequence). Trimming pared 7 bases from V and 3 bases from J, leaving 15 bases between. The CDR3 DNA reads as TGTGCCTCCGCCCGGGACCTTTCTAATGAAAAACTGTTTTTT. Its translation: CASARDLSNEKLFF.

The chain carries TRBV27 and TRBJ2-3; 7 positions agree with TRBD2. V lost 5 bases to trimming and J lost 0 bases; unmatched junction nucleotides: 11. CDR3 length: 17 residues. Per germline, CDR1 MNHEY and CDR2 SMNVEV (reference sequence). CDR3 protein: CASSPPRRGVSTDTQYF. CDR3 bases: TGTGCCAGCAGTCCACCCCGTCGGGGGGTAAGCACAGATACGCAGTATTTT.

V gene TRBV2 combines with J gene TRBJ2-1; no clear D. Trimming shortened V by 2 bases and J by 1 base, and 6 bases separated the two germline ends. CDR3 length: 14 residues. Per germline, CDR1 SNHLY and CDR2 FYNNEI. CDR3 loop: CASSEWDSYNEQFF. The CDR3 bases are TGTGCCAGCAGTGAATGGGATTCCTACAATGAGCAGTTCTTC.

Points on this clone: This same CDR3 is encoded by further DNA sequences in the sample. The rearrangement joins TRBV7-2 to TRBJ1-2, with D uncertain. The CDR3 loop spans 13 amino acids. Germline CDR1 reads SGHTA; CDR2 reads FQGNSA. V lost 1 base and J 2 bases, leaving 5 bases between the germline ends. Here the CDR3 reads CASSLGRNYGYTF. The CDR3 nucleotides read TGTGCCAGCAGCTTAGGACGGAACTATGGCTACACCTTC. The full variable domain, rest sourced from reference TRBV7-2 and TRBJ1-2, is GAGVSQSPSNKVTEKGKDVELRCDPISGHTALYWYRQSLGQGLEFLIYFQGNSAPDKSGLPSDRFSAERTGGSVSTLTIQRTQQEDSAVYLCASSLGRNYGYTFGSGTRLTVV.

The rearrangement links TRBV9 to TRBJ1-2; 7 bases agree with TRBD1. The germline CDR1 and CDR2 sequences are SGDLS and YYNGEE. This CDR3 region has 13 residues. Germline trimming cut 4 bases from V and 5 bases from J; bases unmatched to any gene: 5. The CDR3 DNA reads TGTGCCAGCAGCAGGGGACAGTTATATGGCTACACCTTC. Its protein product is CASSRGQLYGYTF.

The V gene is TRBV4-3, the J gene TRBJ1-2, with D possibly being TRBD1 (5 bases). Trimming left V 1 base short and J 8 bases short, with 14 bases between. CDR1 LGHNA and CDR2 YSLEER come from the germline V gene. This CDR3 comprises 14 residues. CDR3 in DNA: TGCGCCAGCAGCCAAGGTTTGGGGGTACGGGGCTACACCTTC. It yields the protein CASSQGLGVRGYTF.

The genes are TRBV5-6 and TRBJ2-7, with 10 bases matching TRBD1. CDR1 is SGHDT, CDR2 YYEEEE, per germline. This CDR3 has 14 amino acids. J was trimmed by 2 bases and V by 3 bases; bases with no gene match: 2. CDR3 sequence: CASSWDRGTYEQYF. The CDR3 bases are TGTGCCAGCAGCTGGGACAGGGGAACCTACGAGCAGTACTTC.

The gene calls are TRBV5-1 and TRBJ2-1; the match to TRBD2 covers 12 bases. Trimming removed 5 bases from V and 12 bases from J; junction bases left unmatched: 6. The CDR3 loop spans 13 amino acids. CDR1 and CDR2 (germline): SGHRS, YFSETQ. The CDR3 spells CASRTSGGVRQFF. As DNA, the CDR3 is TGCGCCAGCAGGACTAGCGGGGGAGTCAGGCAGTTCTTC.

This CDR3 reads CASSPTGQGPNGYTF. The CDR3 region has the DNA TGCGCCAGCAGCCCGACCGGACAGGGTCCAAATGGCTACACCTTC. V gene TRBV4-3 combines with J gene TRBJ1-2; TRBD1 matches at 8 bases. The germline V gene has CDR1 LGHNA and CDR2 YSLEER. The CDR3 length is 15 residues. The trim removed 4 bases at V and 6 bases at J, leaving 10 bases unmatched.

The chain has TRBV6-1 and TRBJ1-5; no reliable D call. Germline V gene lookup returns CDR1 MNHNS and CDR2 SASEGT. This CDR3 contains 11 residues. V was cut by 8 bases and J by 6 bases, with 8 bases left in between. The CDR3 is CASAEFQPQHF. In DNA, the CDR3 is TGTGCCAGCGCCGAATTTCAGCCCCAGCATTTT.

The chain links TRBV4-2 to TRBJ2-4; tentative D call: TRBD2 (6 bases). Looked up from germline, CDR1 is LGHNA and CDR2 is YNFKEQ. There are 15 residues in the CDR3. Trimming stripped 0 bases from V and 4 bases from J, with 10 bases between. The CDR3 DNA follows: TGTGCCAGCAGCCAAGACAGAGCGGGTAAAAACATTCAGTACTTC. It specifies CASSQDRAGKNIQYF.

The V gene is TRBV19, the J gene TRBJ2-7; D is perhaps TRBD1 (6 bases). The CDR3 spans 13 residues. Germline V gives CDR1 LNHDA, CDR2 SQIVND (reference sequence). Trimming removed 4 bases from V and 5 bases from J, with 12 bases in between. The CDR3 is CASSNPAGDEQYF. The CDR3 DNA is TGTGCCAGTAGTAATCCGGCAGGGGACGAGCAGTACTTC.

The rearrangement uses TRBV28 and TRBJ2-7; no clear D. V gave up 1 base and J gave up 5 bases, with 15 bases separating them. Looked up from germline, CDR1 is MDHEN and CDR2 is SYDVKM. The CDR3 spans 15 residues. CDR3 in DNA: TGTGCCAGCAGTTTATCTACCCCAAGACACCACGAGCAGTACTTC. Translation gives CASSLSTPRHHEQYF.

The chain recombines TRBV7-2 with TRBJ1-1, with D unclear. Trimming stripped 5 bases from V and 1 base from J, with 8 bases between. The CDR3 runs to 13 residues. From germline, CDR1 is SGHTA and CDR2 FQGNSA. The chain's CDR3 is CASSKWENTEAFF. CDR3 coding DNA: TGTGCCAGCAGCAAATGGGAGAACACTGAAGCTTTCTTT.

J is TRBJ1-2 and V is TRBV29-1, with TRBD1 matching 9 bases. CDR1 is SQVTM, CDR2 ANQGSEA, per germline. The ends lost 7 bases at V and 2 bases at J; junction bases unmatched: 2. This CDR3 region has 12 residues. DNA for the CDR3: TGCAGCGGGGGGACAGGGAACTATGGCTACACCTTC. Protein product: CSGGTGNYGYTF.